This paragraph reports one T cell receptor (beta chain). Clones were sequenced by immunoSEQ multiplex PCR, and TCRdb holds only the in-frame ones, with some missing. The table lists 150,000 or so clones, approximately 94% of them singletons. The record originates from a study of control samples from healthy donors and cancer patients. The CDR3 runs to 15 residues. Germline V gene lookup returns CDR1 MNHEY and CDR2 SMNVEV (reference sequence). With 5 bases clipped from V and 6 bases from J, the junction kept 11 bases outside the gene matches. What was sequenced was blood. The clonotype comes from a woman between 40 and 50 years old in good health. This rearrangement joins TRBV27 to TRBJ1-1, with 8 nucleotides matching TRBD1. The CDR3 DNA sequence: TGTGCCAGCAGTCCGGACAGGGCAGAGTGGGCTGAAGCTTTCTTT. It codes for CASSPDRAEWAEAFF.